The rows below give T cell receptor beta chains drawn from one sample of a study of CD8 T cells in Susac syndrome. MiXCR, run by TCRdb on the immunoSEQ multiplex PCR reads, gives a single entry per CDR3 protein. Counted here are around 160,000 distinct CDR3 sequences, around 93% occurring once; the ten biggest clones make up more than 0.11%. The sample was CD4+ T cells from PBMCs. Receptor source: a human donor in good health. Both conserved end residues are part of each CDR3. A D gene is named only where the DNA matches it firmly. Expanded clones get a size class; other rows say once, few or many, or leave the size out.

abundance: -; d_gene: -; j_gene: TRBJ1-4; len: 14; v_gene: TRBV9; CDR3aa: CASSDPASREKLFF; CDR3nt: TGTGCCAGCAGCGACCCGGCGTCGAGGGAAAAACTGTTTTTT
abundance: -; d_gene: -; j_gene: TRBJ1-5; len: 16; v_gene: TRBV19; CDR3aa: CATLSYAGRGNQPQHF; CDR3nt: TGTGCCACTCTCTCCTACGCAGGGAGGGGTAATCAGCCCCAGCATTTT
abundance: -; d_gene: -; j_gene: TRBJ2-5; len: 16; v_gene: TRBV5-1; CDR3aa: CASSLAERTSGDVQYF; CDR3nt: TGCGCCAGCAGCTTGGCCGAGAGGACTTCCGGGGACGTCCAGTACTTC
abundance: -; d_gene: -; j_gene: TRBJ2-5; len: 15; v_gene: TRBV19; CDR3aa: CASSIGGDRQETQYF; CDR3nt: TGTGCCAGTAGTATAGGAGGGGATAGGCAAGAGACCCAGTACTTC
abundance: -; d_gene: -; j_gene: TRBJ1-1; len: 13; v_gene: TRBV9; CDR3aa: CASSVDSHTEAFF; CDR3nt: TGTGCCAGCAGCGTCGACAGTCACACTGAAGCTTTCTTT
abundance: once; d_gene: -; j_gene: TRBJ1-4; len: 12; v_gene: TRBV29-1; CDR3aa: CSVKQGLEKLFF; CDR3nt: TGCAGCGTTAAACAGGGTCTTGAAAAACTGTTTTTT
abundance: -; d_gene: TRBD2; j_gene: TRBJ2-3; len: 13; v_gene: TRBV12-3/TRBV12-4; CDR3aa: CALRRGGTDTQYF; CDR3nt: TGTGCCCTACGACGGGGGGGCACAGATACGCAGTATTTT
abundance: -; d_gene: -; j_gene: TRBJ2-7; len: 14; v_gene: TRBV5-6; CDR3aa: CASSHRTEGYEQYF; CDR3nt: TGTGCCAGCAGCCACCGGACAGAGGGCTACGAGCAGTACTTC
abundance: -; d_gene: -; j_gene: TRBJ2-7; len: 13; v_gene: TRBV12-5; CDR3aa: CASKLEMEREQYF; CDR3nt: TGTGCTAGTAAGTTGGAGATGGAGCGAGAGCAGTACTTC
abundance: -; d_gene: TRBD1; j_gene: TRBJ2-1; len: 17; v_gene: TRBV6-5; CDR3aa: CASSYLNPGTGGYEQFF; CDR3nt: TGTGCCAGCAGTTACTTGAATCCCGGGACAGGGGGCTATGAGCAGTTCTTC
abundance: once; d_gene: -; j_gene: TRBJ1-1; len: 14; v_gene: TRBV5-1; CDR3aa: CASSSGPGGTEAFF; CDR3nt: TGCGCCAGCAGCTCCGGCCCGGGGGGGACTGAAGCTTTCTTT